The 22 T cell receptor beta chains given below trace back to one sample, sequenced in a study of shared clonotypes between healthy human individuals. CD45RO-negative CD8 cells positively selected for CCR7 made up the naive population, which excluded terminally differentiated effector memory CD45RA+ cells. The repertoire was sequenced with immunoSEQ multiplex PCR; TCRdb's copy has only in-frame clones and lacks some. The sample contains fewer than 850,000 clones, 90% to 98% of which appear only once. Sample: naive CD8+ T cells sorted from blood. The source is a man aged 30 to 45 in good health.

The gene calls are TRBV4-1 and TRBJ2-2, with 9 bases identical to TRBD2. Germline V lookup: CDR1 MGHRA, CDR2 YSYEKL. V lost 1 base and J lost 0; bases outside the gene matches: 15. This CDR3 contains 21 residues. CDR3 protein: CASSQVGRSSGRRSNTGELFF. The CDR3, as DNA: TGCGCCAGCAGCCAAGTTGGTCGGTCGAGCGGGAGGAGATCGAACACCGGGGAGCTGTTTTTT.

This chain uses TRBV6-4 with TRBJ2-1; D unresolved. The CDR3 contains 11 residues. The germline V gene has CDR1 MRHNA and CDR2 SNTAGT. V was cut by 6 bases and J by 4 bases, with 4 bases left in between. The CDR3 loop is CASSRYNEQFF. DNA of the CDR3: TGTGCCAGCAGCAGATACAATGAGCAGTTCTTC.

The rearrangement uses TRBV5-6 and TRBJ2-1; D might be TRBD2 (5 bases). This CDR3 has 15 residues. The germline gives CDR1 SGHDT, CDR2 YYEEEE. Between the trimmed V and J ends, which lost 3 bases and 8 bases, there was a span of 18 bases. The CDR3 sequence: CASSSDSVEGHEQFF. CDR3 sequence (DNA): TGTGCCAGCAGCTCGGACTCTGTCGAAGGCCATGAGCAGTTCTTC. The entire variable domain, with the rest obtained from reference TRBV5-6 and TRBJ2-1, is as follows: DAGVTQSPTHLIKTRGQQVTLRCSPKSGHDTVSWYQQALGQGPQFIFQYYEEEERQRGNFPDRFSGHQFPNYSSELNVNALLLGDSALYLCASSSDSVEGHEQFFGPGTRLTVL.

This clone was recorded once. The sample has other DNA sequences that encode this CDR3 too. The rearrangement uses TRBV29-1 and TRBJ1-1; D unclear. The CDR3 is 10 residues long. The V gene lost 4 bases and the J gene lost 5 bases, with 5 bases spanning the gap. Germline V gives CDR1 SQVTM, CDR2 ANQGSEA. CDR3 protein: CSVVGTEAFF. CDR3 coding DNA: TGCAGCGTTGTAGGGACTGAAGCTTTCTTT.

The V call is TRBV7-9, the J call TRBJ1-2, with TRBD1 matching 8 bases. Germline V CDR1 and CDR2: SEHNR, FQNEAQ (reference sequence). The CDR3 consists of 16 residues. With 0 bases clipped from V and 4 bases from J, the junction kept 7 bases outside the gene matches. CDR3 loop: CASSLARTGYTYGYTF. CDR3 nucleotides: TGTGCCAGCAGCTTAGCGCGGACAGGGTATACCTATGGCTACACCTTC.

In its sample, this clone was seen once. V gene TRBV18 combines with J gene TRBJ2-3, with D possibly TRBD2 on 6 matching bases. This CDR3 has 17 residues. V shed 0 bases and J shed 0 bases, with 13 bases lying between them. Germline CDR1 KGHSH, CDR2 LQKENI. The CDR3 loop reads CASSPPTGGLSTDTQYF. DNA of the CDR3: TGTGCCAGCTCACCACCGACCGGGGGACTTAGCACAGATACGCAGTATTTT.

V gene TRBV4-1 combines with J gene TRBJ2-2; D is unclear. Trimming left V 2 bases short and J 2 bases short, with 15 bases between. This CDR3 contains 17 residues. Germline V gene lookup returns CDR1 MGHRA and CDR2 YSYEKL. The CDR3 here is CASSQKELHVNTGELFF. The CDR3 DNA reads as TGCGCCAGCAGCCAAAAGGAGCTCCACGTTAACACCGGGGAGCTGTTTTTT.

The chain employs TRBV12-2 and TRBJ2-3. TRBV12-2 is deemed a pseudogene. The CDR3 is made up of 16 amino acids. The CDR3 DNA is TGTGCAAGTCGCTTAGTTCGGACCCCGGCCGTAGATACGCAGTATTTT. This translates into CASRLVRTPAVDTQYF.

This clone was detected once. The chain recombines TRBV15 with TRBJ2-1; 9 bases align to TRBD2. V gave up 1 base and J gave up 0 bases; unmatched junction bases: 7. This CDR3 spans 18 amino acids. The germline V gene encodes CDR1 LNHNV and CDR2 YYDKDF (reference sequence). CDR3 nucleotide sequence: TGTGCCACCAGCAGAGTGGGTAGCGGGGGCTTCTCCTACAATGAGCAGTTCTTC. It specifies CATSRVGSGGFSYNEQFF.

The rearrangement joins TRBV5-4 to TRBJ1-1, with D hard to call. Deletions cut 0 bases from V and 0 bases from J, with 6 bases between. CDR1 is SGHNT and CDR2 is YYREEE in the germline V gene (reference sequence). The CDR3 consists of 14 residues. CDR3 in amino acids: CASSLAGMNTEAFF. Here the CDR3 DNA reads TGTGCCAGCAGCTTGGCAGGCATGAACACTGAAGCTTTCTTT.

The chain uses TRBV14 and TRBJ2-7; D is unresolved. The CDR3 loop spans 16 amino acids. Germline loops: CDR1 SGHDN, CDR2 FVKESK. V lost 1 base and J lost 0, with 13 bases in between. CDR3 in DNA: TGTGCCAGCAGCCAAGGGTTAGGCCGCCTCTCCTACGAGCAGTACTTC. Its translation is CASSQGLGRLSYEQYF.

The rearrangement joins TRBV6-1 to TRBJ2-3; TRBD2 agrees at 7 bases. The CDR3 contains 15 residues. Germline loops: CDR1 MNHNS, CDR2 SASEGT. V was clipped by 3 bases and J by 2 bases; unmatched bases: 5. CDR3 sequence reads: CASSEGGENTDTQYF. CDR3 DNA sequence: TGTGCCAGCAGTGAGGGGGGGGAGAACACAGATACGCAGTATTTT.

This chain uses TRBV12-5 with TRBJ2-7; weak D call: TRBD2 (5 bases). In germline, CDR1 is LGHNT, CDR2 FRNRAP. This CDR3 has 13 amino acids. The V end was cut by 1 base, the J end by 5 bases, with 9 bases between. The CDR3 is CASGLGLYDEQYF. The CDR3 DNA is TGTGCTAGTGGTTTGGGACTATACGACGAGCAGTACTTC.

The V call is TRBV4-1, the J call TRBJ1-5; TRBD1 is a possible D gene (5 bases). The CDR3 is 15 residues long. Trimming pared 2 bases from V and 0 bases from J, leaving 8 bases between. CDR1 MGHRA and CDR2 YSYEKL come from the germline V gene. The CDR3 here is CASSQRGDSNQPQHF. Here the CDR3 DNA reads TGCGCCAGCAGCCAACGGGGGGATAGCAATCAGCCCCAGCATTTT.

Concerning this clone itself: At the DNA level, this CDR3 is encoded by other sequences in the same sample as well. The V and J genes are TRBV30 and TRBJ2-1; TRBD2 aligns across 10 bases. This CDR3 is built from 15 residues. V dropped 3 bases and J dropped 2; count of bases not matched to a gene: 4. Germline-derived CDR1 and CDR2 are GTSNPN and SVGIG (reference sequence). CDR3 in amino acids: CAWSAGTSAYNEQFF. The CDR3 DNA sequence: TGTGCCTGGAGCGCCGGGACTAGCGCCTACAATGAGCAGTTCTTC.

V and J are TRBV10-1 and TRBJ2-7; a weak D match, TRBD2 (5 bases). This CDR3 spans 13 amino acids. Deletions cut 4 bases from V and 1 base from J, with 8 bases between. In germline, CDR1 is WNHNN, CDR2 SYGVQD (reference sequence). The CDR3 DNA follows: TGCGCCAGCAGTGCCGGGGATTCCTACGAGCAGTACTTC. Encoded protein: CASSAGDSYEQYF.

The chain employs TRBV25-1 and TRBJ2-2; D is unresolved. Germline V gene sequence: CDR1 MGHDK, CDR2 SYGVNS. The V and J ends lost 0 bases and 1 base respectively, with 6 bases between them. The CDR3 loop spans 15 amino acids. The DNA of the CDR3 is TGTGCCAGCAGTGAATACTCAGGGAACACCGGGGAGCTGTTTTTT. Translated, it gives CASSEYSGNTGELFF.

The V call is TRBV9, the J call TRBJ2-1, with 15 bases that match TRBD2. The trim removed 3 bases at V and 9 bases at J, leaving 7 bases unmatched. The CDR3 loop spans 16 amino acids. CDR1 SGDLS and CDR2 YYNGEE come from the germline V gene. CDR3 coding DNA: TGTGCCAGCAGCGAGGGACTAGCGGGAGGAGAGGGTGAGCAGTTCTTC. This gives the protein CASSEGLAGGEGEQFF.

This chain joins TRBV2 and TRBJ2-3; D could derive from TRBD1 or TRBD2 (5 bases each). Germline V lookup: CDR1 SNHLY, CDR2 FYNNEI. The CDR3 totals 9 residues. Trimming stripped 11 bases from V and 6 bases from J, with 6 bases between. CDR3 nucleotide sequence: TGTGCCGAGGGGGATACGCAGTATTTT. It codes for CAEGDTQYF.

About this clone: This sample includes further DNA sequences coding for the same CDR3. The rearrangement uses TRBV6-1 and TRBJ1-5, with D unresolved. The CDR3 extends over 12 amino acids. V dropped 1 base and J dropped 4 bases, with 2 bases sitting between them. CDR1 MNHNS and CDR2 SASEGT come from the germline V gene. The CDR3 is CASSEGNQPQHF. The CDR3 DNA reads TGTGCCAGCAGTGAAGGAAATCAGCCCCAGCATTTT.

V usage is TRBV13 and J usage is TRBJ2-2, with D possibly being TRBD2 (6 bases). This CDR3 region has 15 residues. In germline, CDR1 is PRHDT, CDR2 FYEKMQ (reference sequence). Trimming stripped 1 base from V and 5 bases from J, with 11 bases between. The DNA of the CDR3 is TGTGCCAGCAGCTTAGCGGGAGAGGGGACCGGGGAGCTGTTTTTT. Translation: CASSLAGEGTGELFF. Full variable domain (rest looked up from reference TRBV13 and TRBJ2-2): AAGVIQSPRHLIKEKRETATLKCYPIPRHDTVYWYQQGPGQDPQFLISFYEKMQSDKGSIPDRFSAQQFSDYHSELNMSSLELGDSALYFCASSLAGEGTGELFFGEGSRLTVL.

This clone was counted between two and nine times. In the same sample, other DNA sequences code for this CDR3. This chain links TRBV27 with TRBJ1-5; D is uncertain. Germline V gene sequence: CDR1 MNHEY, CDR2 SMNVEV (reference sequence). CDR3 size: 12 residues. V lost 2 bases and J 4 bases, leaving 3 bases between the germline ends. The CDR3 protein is CASSLPNQPQHF. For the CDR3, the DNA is TGTGCCAGCAGTTTACCAAATCAGCCCCAGCATTTT.